The entry that follows covers one TCR beta chain sequence. Donors of Cohort 3 who recovered were those that had two negative PCRs, clearance, or symptom resolution. Libraries were prepared by immunoSEQ multiplex PCR; TCRdb keeps only in-frame clonotypes and omits some of them. The data hold approximately 320,000 clones, with roughly 86% observed a single time. This entry comes from a study of blood T cell repertoires in COVID-19. Whole-study context: COVID-19 samples from acute and convalescent phases originated in the United States, Italy and Spain. PBMCs, B-cell-depleted T cells, or T cells were the source of the cDNA or gDNA that made up the material.

The germline gives CDR1 MNHEY, CDR2 SVGEGT. V dropped 3 bases and J dropped 0 bases, with 11 bases sitting between them. CDR3 length: 15 residues. V gene TRBV6-2 or TRBV6-3 combines with J gene TRBJ1-1; D may be TRBD1 (5 bases). This TCR came from a woman aged 18-29 years who had recovered from COVID-19. The sequenced material came from PBMCs or T cells enriched from blood (not recorded which). The CDR3 DNA follows: TGTGCCAGCAGTTATCATGACAGTATGAACACTGAAGCTTTCTTT. Translating it yields CASSYHDSMNTEAFF.